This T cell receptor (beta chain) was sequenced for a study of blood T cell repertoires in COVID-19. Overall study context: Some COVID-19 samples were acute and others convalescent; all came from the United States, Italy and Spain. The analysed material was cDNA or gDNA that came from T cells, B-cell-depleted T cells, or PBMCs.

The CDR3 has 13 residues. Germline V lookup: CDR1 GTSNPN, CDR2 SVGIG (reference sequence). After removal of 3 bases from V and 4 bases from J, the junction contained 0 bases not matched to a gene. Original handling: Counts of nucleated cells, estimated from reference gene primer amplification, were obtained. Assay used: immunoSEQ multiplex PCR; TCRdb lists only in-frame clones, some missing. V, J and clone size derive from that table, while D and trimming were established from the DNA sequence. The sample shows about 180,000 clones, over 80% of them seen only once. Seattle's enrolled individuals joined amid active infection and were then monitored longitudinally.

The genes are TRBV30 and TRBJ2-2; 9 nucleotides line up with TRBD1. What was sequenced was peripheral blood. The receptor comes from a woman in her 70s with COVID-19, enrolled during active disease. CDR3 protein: CAWRTGGTGELFF. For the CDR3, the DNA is TGTGCCTGGAGGACAGGGGGCACCGGGGAGCTGTTTTTT.